The clone carrying this T cell receptor beta chain occurred many times. Antigen unknown. CDR3 length: 18 residues. Trimming took 1 base from V and 7 from J; bases not matched to a gene: 14. Looked up from germline, CDR1 is MNHNS and CDR2 is SASEGT. The sample originates from a study of spatial heterogeneity in lung cancer. In the study overall: The donor population consisted of more than 55 patients with untreated, early-stage non-small cell lung cancer. Study-wide results and caveats: Ubiquitous expanded tumor TCRs were seen in blood more at resection than at follow-up.

MiXCR, run by TCRdb on the 5' RACE reads, gives a single entry per CDR3 protein. The sample has some 10,000 distinct CDR3 sequences, over 9% seen once. Regarding time point: blood at routine non-recurrence follow-up after resection. This sequence was found in a female donor with early-stage non-small cell lung cancer. Material: PBMCs, obtained at follow-up. V usage is TRBV6-1 and J usage is TRBJ2-5; TRBD2 aligns across 11 bases. The CDR3 nucleotides are TGTGCCAGCAGTGAAGTGGGACTAGCGGCGGGCCCGGGTCGGACCCAGTACTTC. Its protein product is CASSEVGLAAGPGRTQYF.